The T cell receptor (beta chain) described here comes from a study of tumor-infiltrating lymphocytes in primary liver carcinoma. On this clonotype itself: A much bigger clone sits one base away, suggesting this may be a read error.

Unsorted whole blood supplied the blood RNA, and germline DNA was isolated too. Making TCR beta cDNA involved approximately 480 ng total RNA and a constant-region primer. Three nested multiplex PCR rounds, a slightly modified ARM-PCR, produced the libraries for TCR beta. Each of the first two PCR rounds ran roughly 10 cycles with TRBV1-TRBV30 forward and C-beta reverse primers. TCRdb reprocessed the multiplex PCR reads with MiXCR, giving one entry per CDR3 protein. This sample carries about 320,000 distinct CDR3 sequences, 50% to 75% of them seen once, and the ten largest clones take more than 15%. Looked up from germline, CDR1 is SQVTM and CDR2 is ANQGSEA. The CDR3 runs to 13 residues. The ends lost 5 bases at V and 7 bases at J; junction bases unmatched: 5.

This TCR derives from a woman in her twenties or thirties with primary liver carcinoma and hepatitis B virus infection. Source material: peripheral blood. The V gene is TRBV29-1, the J gene TRBJ2-1, with TRBD2 matching 10 bases. The CDR3 reads CSVLTSGKNEQFF. CDR3 DNA sequence: TGCAGCGTTCTCACTAGCGGGAAGAATGAGCAGTTCTTC.